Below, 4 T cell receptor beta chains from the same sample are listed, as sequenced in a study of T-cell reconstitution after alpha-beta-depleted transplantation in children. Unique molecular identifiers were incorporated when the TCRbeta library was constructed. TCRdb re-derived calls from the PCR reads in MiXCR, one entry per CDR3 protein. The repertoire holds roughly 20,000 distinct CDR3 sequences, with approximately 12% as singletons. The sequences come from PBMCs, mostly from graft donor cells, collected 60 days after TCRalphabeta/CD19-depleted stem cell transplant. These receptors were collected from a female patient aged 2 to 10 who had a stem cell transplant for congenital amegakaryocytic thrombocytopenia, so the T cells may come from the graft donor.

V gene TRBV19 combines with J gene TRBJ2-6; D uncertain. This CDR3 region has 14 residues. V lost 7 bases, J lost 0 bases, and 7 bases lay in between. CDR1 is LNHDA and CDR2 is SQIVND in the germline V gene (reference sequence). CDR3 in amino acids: CASTFTSGANVLTF. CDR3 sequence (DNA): TGTGCCAGTACCTTCACCTCTGGGGCCAACGTCCTGACTTTC. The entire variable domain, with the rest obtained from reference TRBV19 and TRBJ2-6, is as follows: DGGITQSPKYLFRKEGQNVTLSCEQNLNHDAMYWYRQDPGQGLRLIYYSQIVNDFQKGDIAEGYSVSREKKESFPLTVTSAQKNPTAFYLCASTFTSGANVLTFGAGSRLTVL.

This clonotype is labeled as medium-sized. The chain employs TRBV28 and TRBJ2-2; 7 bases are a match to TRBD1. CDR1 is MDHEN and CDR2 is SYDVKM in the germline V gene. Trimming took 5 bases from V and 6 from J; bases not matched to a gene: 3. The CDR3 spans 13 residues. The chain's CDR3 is CASSTDRAGELFF. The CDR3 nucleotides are TGTGCCAGCAGTACCGACAGGGCCGGGGAGCTGTTTTTT.

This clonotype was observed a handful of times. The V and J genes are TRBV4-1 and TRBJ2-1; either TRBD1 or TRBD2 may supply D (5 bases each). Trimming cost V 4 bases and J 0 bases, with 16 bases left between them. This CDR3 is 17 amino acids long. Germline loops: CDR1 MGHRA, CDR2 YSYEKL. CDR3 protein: CASSRDPSVNSYNEQFF. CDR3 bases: TGCGCCAGCAGCCGGGACCCCTCCGTCAACTCCTACAATGAGCAGTTCTTC.

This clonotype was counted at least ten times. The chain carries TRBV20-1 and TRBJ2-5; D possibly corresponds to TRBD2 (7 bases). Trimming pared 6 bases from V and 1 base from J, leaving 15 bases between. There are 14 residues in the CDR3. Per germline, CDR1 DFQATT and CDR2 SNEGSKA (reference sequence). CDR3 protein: CSAIRGATQETQYF. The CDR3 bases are TGCAGTGCCATTCGGGGGGCGACCCAAGAGACCCAGTACTTC.